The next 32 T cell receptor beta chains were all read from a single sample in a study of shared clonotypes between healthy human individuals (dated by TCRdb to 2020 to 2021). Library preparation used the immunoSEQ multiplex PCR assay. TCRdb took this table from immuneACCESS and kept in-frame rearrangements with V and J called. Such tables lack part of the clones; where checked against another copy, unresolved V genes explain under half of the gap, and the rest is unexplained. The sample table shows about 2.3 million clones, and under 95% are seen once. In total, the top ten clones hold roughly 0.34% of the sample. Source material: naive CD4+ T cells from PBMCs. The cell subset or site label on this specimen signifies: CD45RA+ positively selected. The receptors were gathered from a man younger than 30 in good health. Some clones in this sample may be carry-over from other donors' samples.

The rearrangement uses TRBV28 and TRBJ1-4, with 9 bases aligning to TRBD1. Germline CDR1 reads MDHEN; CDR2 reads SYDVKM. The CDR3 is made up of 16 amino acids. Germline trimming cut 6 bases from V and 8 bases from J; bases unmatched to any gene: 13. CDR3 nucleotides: TGTGCCAGCAGCGGACCCCGGGACAGGGATCGAGAAAAACTGTTTTTT. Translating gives CASSGPRDRDREKLFF.

This CDR3 is CASSPQGYSGNTIYF. The CDR3 bases are TGTGCCAGCAGTCCACAGGGATACTCTGGAAACACCATATATTTT. The chain joins TRBV6-1 to TRBJ1-3, with a tentative D call TRBD1 (6 bases). The germline gives CDR1 MNHNS, CDR2 SASEGT. V lost 5 bases to trimming and J lost 0 bases, with 11 bases between them. This CDR3 region has 15 residues.

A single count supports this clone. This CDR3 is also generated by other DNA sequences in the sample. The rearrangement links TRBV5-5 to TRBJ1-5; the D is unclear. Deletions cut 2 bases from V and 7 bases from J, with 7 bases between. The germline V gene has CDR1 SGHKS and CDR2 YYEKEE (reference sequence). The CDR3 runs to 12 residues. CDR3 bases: TGTGCCAGCAGCTTAGAAGGACAGCCCCAGCATTTT. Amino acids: CASSLEGQPQHF.

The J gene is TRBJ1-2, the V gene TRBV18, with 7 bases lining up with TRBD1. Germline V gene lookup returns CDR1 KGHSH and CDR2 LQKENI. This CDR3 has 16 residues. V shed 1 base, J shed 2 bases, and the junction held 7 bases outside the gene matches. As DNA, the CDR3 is TGTGCCAGCTCACCACGTCTTACAGGGGAAAACTATGGCTACACCTTC. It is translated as CASSPRLTGENYGYTF.

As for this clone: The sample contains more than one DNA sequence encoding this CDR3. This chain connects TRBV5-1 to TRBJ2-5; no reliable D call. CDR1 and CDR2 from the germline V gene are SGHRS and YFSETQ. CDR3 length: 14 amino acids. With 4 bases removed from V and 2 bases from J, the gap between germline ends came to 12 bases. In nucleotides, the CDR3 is TGCGCCAGCAGCCTGAGGACCGCACAAGAGACCCAGTACTTC. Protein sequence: CASSLRTAQETQYF.

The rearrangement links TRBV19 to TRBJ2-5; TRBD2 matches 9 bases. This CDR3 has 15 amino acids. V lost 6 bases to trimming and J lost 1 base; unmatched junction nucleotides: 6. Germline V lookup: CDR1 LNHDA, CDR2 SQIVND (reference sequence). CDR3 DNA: TGTGCCAGTAGGGGGCTAGCGGGAAGCCAAGAGACCCAGTACTTC. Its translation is CASRGLAGSQETQYF.

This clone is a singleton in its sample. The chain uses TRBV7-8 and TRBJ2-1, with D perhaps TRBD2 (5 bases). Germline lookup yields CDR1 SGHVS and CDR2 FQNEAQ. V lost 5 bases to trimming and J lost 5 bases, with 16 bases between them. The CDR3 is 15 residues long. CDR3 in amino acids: CASSQRTGTNNEQFF. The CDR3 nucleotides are TGTGCCAGCAGCCAACGGACTGGAACCAACAATGAGCAGTTCTTC. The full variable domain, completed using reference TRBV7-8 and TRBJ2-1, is GAGVSQSPRYKVAKRGQDVALRCDPISGHVSLFWYQQALGQGPEFLTYFQNEAQLDKSGLPSDRFFAERPEGSVSTLKIQRTQQEDSAVYLCASSQRTGTNNEQFFGPGTRLTVL.

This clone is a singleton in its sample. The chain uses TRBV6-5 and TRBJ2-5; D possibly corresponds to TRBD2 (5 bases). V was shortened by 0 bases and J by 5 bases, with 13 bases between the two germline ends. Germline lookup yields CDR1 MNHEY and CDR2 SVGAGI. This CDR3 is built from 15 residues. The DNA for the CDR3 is TGTGCCAGCAGTTACTCTATCGGGAAGGTCGAGACCCAGTACTTC. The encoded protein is CASSYSIGKVETQYF.

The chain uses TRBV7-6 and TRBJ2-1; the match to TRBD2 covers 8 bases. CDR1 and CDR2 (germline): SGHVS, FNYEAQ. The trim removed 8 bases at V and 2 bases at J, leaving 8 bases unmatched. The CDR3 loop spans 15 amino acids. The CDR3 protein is CASGLLAATYNEQFF. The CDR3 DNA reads TGTGCCAGCGGCCTACTAGCGGCAACCTACAATGAGCAGTTCTTC.

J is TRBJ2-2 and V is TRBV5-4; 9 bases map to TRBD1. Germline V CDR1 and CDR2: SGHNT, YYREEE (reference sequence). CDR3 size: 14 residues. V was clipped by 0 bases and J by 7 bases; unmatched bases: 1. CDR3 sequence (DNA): TGTGCCAGCAGCTTGGGACAGGGGGGCGGGGAGCTGTTTTTT. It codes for CASSLGQGGGELFF. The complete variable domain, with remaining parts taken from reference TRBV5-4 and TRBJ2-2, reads ETGVTQSPTHLIKTRGQQVTLRCSSQSGHNTVSWYQQALGQGPQFIFQYYREEENGRGNFPPRFSGLQFPNYSSELNVNALELDDSALYLCASSLGQGGGELFFGEGSRLTVL.

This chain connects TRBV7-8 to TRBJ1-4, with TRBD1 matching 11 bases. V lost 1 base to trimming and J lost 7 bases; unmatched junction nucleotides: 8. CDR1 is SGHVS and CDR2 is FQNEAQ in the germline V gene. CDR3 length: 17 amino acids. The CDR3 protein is CASSLEGGQGAVEKLFF. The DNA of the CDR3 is TGTGCCAGCAGCTTAGAGGGAGGACAGGGGGCTGTTGAAAAACTGTTTTTT.

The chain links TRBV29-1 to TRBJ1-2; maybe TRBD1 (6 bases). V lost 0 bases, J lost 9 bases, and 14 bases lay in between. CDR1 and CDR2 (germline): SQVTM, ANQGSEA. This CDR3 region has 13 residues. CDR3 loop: CSVEDLLGGSYTF. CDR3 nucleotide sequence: TGCAGCGTTGAAGATCTTCTCGGGGGCAGCTACACCTTC. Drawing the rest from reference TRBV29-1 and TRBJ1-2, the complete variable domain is SAVISQKPSRDICQRGTSLTIQCQVDSQVTMMFWYRQQPGQSLTLIATANQGSEATYESGFVIDKFPISRPNLTFSTLTVSNMSPEDSSIYLCSVEDLLGGSYTFGSGTRLTVV.

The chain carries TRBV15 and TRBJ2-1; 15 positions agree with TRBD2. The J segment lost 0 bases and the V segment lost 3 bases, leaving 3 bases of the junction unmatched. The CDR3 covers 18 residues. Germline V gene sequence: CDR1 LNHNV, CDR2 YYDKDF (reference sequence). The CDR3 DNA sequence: TGTGCCACCAGCAGGGGACTAGCGGGAGGCCGCTCCTACAATGAGCAGTTCTTC. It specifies CATSRGLAGGRSYNEQFF.

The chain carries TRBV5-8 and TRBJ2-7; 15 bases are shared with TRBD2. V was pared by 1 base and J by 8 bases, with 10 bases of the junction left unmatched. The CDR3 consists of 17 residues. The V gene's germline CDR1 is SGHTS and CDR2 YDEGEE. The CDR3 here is CASSLSLGGLAGGKQYF. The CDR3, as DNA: TGTGCCAGCAGCTTGTCCCTCGGAGGACTAGCGGGAGGGAAGCAGTACTTC.

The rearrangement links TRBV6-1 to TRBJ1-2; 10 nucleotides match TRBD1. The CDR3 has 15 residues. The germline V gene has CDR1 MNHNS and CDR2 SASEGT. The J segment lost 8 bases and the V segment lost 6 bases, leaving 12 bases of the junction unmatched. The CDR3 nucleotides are TGTGCCAGCAGATCACGACAGGGGGCCCTTTGGGGCTACACCTTC. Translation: CASRSRQGALWGYTF.

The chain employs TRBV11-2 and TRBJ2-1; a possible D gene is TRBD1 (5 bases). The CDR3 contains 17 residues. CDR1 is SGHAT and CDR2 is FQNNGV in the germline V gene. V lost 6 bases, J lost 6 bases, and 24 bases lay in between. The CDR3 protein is CASRRPDHAEGVNEQFF. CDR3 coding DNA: TGTGCCAGCAGACGACCCGACCATGCAGAAGGGGTCAATGAGCAGTTCTTC.

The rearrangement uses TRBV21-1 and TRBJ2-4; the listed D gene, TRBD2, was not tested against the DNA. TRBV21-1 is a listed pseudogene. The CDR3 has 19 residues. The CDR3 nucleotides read TGTGCCAGCAGCAAAGTCTGTAGGCGGGGGAAAAGGGACAAAAACATTCAGTACTTC. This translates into CASSKVCRRGKRDKNIQYF.

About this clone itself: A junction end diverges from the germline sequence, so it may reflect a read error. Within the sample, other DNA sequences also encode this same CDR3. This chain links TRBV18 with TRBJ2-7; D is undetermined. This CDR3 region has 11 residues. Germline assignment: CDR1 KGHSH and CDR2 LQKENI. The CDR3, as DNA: TGTGCCAGCTCACCCTCCCACGAGCAGTACTTC. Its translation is CASSPSHEQYF.

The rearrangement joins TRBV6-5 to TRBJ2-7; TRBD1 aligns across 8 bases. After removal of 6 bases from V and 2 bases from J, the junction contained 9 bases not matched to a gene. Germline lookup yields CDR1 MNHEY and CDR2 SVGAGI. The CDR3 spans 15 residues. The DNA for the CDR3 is TGTGCCAGCAGAGTCTCGACAGGGGACCCCTACGAGCAGTACTTC. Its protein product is CASRVSTGDPYEQYF.

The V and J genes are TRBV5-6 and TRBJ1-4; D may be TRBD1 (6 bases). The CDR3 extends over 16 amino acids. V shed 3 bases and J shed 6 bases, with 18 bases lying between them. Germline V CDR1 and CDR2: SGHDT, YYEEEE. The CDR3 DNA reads TGTGCCAGCAGCTCCACCGGGGGGGCGTTAGATGAAAAACTGTTTTTT. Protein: CASSSTGGALDEKLFF.

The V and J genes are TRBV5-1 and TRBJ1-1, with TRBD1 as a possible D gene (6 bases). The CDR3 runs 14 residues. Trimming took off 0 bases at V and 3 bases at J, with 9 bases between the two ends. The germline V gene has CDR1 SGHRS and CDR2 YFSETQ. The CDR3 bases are TGCGCCAGCAGCTTGGGACAGGCCCACACTGAAGCTTTCTTT. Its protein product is CASSLGQAHTEAFF.

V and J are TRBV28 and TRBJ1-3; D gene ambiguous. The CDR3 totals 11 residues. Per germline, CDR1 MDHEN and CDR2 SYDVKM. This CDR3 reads CASVSGNTIYF. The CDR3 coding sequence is TGTGCGAGTGTCTCTGGAAACACCATATATTTT.

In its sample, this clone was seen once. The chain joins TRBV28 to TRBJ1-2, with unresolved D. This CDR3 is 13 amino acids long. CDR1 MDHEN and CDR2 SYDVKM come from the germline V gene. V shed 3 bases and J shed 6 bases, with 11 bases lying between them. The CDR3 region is CASSFPGVNGYTF. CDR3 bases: TGTGCCAGCAGTTTTCCGGGAGTAAATGGCTACACCTTC.

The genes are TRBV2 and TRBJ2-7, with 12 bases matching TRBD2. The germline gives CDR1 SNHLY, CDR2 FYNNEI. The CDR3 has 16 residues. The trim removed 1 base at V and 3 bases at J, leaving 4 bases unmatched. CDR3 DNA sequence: TGTGCCAGCAGTGAAGGGGGACTAGCGGGTCACTACGAGCAGTACTTC. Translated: CASSEGGLAGHYEQYF.

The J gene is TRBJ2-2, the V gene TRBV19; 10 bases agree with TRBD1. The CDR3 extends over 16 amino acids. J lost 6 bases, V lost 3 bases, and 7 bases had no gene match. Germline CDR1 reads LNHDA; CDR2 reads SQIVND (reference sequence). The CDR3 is CASSMIQGTGAGELFF. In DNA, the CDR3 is TGTGCCAGTAGTATGATTCAGGGGACAGGGGCCGGGGAGCTGTTTTTT.

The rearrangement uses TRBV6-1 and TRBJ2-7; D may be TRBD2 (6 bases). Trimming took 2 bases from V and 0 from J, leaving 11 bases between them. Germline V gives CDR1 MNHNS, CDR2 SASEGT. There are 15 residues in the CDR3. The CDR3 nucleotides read TGTGCCAGCAGTGAAACTTTAGCGGCCTCCTACGAGCAGTACTTC. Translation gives CASSETLAASYEQYF.

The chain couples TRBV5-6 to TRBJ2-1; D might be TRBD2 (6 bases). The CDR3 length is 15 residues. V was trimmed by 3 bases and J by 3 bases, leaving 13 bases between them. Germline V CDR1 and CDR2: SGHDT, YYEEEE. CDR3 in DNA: TGTGCCAGCAGCTCTCGTGGCGGGAACTACAATGAGCAGTTCTTC. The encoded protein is CASSSRGGNYNEQFF.

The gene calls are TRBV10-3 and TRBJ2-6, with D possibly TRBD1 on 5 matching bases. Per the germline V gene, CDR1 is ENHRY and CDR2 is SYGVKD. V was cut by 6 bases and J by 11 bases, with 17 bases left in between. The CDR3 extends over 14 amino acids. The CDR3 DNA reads TGTGCCATCAGCCGGGCCATGGGGCTAGACGTCCTGACTTTC. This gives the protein CAISRAMGLDVLTF.

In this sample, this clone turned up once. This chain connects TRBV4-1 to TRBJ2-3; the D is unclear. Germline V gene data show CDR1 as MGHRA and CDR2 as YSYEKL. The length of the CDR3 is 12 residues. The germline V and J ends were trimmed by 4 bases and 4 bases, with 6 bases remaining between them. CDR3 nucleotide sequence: TGCGCCAGCAGCCTCCCCCCAGATACGCAGTATTTT. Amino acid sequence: CASSLPPDTQYF.

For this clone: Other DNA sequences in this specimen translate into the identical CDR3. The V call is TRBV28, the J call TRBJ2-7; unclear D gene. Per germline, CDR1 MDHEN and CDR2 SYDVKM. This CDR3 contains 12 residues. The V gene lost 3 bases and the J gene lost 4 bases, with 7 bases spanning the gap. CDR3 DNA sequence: TGTGCCAGCAGTTTGAACGGGTACGAGCAGTACTTC. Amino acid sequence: CASSLNGYEQYF.

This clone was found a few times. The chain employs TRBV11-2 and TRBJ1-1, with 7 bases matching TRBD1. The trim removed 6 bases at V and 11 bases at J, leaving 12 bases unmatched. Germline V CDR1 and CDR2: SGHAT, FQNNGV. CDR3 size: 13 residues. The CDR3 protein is CASRPGQVVGAFF. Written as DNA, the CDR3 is TGTGCCAGCAGGCCCGGACAGGTCGTCGGGGCTTTCTTT.

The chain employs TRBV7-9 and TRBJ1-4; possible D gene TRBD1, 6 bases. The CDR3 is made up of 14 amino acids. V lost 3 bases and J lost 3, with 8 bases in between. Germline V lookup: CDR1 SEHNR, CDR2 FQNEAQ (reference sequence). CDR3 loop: CASSLGAANEKLFF. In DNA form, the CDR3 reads TGTGCCAGCAGCTTGGGGGCAGCTAATGAAAAACTGTTTTTT.